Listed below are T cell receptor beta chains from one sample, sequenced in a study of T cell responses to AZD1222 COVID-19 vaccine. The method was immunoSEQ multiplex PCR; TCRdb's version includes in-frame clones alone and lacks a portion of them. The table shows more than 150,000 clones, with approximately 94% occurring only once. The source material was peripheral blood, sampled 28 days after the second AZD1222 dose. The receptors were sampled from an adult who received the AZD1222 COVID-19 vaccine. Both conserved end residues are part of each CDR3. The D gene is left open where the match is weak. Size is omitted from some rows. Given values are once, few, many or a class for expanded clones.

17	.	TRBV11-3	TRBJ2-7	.	TGTGCCAGTGGGAGCGGGGACAGACTTAGAGCAGTTTACGAGCAGTACTTC	CASGSGDRLRAVYEQYF
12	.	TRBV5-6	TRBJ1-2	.	TGTGCCAGCAGCCCGGGACTCCATGGCTACACCTTC	CASSPGLHGYTF
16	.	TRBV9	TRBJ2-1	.	TGTGCCAGCAGCCCAGACGGTCTGGGGTTCGGGCGGGAGCAGTTCTTC	CASSPDGLGFGREQFF
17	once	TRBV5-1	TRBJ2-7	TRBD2	TGCGCCAGCAGCTTGATCGCCCTAGCGGGGGCTCGCTACGAGCAGTACTTC	CASSLIALAGARYEQYF
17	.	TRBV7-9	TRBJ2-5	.	TGTGCCAGCAGCACCCGGACTACGGGACGGACGATTGAGACCCAGTACTTC	CASSTRTTGRTIETQYF
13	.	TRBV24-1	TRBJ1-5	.	TGTGCCACCAGTGATGGGGGGGGTCAGCCCCAGCATTTT	CATSDGGGQPQHF
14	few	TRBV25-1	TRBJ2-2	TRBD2	TGTGCCAGCAGTGGTGCGGGAGACACCGGGGAGCTGTTTTTT	CASSGAGDTGELFF
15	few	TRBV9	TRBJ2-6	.	TGTGCCAGCAGCGTAGATCAGGCCGGGGCCAACGTCCTGACTTTC	CASSVDQAGANVLTF
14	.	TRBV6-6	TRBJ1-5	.	TGTGCCAGCAGTACGTGGACAGGCAATCAGCCCCAGCATTTT	CASSTWTGNQPQHF
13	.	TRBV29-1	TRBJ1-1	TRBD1	TGCAGCGCCTGGACAGGGGTTGATACTGAAGCTTTCTTT	CSAWTGVDTEAFF
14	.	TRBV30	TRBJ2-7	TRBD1	TGTGCCTGGGGGTCCGGGACAGGAGACTACGAGCAGTACTTC	CAWGSGTGDYEQYF
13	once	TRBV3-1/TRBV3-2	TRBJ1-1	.	TGTGCCAGCAGCCAACTGGGGAACACTGAAGCTTTCTTT	CASSQLGNTEAFF
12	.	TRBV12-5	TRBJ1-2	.	TGTGCTAGTAGAGGGTCTTTTTCAGGCTACACCTTC	CASRGSFSGYTF
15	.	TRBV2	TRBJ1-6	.	TGTGCCAGCAGCGCCCCCCTAATATATAATTCACCCCTCCACTTT	CASSAPLIYNSPLHF